Listed here are 27 T cell receptor beta chains from one sample, sequenced in a study of blood T cells in healthy people across ages (dated by TCRdb to the mid-2010s). The library was prepared using 5' RACE. A second PCR of roughly 6 to 11 cycles was run with a J-beta primer mix and a sample-barcoded 5' primer. TCRdb reworked the public reads: Q25 trimming with fastp, MiXCR clone assembly, productive beta chains retained. Here each entry gathers all rows of one CDR3 protein and keeps the most common genes and DNA. The sample table lists approximately 1,700,000 distinct CDR3 sequences, about 39% of them with a count of one. The ten largest clones add up to more than 20% of the sample. The sequencing sample was made of blood. These receptors came from a human donor in good health.

As for this clonotype: Relative to the germline gene, one junction end is altered; a read error may explain this. This chain connects TRBV4-2 to TRBJ2-1; 8 positions agree with TRBD2. This CDR3 has 15 amino acids. In germline, CDR1 is LGHNA, CDR2 YNFKEQ. The CDR3 sequence: CAGSQGLGTIGEQFF. For the CDR3, the DNA is TGTGCCGGCAGCCAGGGACTAGGTACGATTGGGGAGCAGTTCTTC.

The chain is built from TRBV11-2 and TRBJ2-7; D may be TRBD1 (6 bases). Deletions cut 4 bases from V and 3 bases from J, with 10 bases between. Germline CDR1 SGHAT, CDR2 FQNNGV. This CDR3 is built from 13 residues. The CDR3 loop is CASSYTTGYEQYF. The DNA for the CDR3 is TGTGCCAGCAGCTATACGACAGGCTACGAGCAGTACTTC.

V is TRBV10-3 and J is TRBJ2-1; maybe TRBD2 (5 bases). Trimming stripped 8 bases from V and 6 bases from J, with 11 bases between. The germline V gene has CDR1 ENHRY and CDR2 SYGVKD. CDR3 length: 12 amino acids. CDR3 sequence reads: CAIRENGNEQFF. The CDR3 DNA sequence: TGTGCCATCCGGGAAAACGGCAATGAGCAGTTCTTC.

This clonotype was observed a handful of times. This chain joins TRBV6-5 and TRBJ2-7; D unclear. CDR3 length: 16 residues. Per the germline V gene, CDR1 is MNHEY and CDR2 is SVGAGI. V was trimmed by 6 bases and J by 2 bases, leaving 20 bases between them. CDR3 loop: CASSLLDAAPAYEQYF. The CDR3 bases are TGTGCCAGCAGCCTCCTCGACGCCGCTCCTGCCTACGAGCAGTACTTC.

The chain recombines TRBV20-1 with TRBJ2-3; no definite D call. CDR1 DFQATT and CDR2 SNEGSKA come from the germline V gene (reference sequence). The CDR3 is 15 residues long. The V end was cut by 2 bases, the J end by 2 bases, with 14 bases between. The CDR3 here is CSARTISYNTDTQYF. The CDR3, as DNA: TGCAGTGCTAGAACCATCTCGTATAACACAGATACGCAGTATTTT.

The rearrangement joins TRBV20-1 to TRBJ2-7; 10 bases are a match to TRBD1. Trimming took 0 bases from V and 5 from J; bases not matched to a gene: 4. The CDR3 spans 14 residues. The germline gives CDR1 DFQATT, CDR2 SNEGSKA (reference sequence). The DNA for the CDR3 is TGCAGTGCTAGAGATCTTGACAGGGGGCACGAGCAGTACTTC. As protein: CSARDLDRGHEQYF.

A few counts support this clonotype. The chain links TRBV20-1 to TRBJ2-7; 8 nucleotides align to TRBD2. The germline CDR1 and CDR2 sequences are DFQATT and SNEGSKA (reference sequence). V was pared by 6 bases and J by 0 bases, with 7 bases of the junction left unmatched. This CDR3 is 14 amino acids long. CDR3 sequence (DNA): TGCAGTGCCTTCGGGGGGGTCAGCTCCTACGAGCAGTACTTC. It yields the protein CSAFGGVSSYEQYF.

The chain links TRBV10-3 to TRBJ2-5; D call uncertain. Germline lookup yields CDR1 ENHRY and CDR2 SYGVKD. The V and J ends lost 5 bases and 5 bases respectively, with 6 bases between them. The CDR3 loop spans 11 amino acids. In DNA, the CDR3 is TGTGCCATCAGTAGTGGGGAGACCCAGTACTTC. Translated: CAISSGETQYF.

In DNA form, the CDR3 reads TGTGCCACCAGTGATATAGGAAGGGGGGAAGCTTTCTTT. Amino acid sequence: CATSDIGRGEAFF. The chain has TRBV24-1 and TRBJ1-1, with D perhaps matching TRBD1 (6 bases). Germline-derived CDR1 and CDR2 are KGHDR and SFDVKD. V was shortened by 3 bases and J by 8 bases, with 12 bases between the two germline ends. This CDR3 has 13 residues.

This clonotype was seen a single time. This chain connects TRBV28 to TRBJ1-5; D is unresolved. Trimming cost V 8 bases and J 0 bases, with 8 bases left between them. This CDR3 is built from 13 residues. Per germline, CDR1 MDHEN and CDR2 SYDVKM. CDR3 loop: CASGKYSNQPQHF. CDR3 in DNA: TGTGCCAGCGGCAAATATAGCAATCAGCCCCAGCATTTT.

This sequence joins TRBV7-2 and TRBJ1-1, with D tentatively TRBD1 (6 bases). Germline CDR1 SGHTA, CDR2 FQGNSA. The CDR3 spans 15 residues. Between the trimmed V and J ends, which lost 3 bases and 4 bases, there was a span of 15 bases. The CDR3 spells CASSFQGQGGTEAFF. CDR3 in DNA: TGTGCCAGCAGCTTCCAGGGGCAGGGCGGCACTGAAGCTTTCTTT.

This clonotype appeared a single time. The V and J genes are TRBV20-1 and TRBJ1-5, with D possibly TRBD1 on 5 matching bases. The CDR3 loop spans 16 amino acids. V lost 5 bases to trimming and J lost 1 base, with 18 bases between them. Germline loops: CDR1 DFQATT, CDR2 SNEGSKA (reference sequence). The DNA of the CDR3 is TGCAGTGCTGCCGGACAAGGTATGGTGAGCAATCAGCCCCAGCATTTT. Translating gives CSAAGQGMVSNQPQHF.

This clonotype was found a few times. This sequence joins TRBV9 and TRBJ2-3; TRBD2 aligns across 8 bases. Trimming at V came to 4 bases and at J to 2 bases, leaving 9 bases not matched to a gene. CDR1 and CDR2 (germline): SGDLS, YYNGEE. The CDR3 extends over 16 amino acids. The CDR3 sequence is CASSQSLAEDTDTQYF. CDR3 nucleotides: TGTGCCAGCAGCCAGTCACTAGCGGAGGACACAGATACGCAGTATTTT.

This sequence joins TRBV6-5 and TRBJ2-7; 7 nucleotides match TRBD2. V gave up 0 bases and J gave up 0 bases; unmatched junction bases: 5. Germline loops: CDR1 MNHEY, CDR2 SVGAGI. There are 16 residues in the CDR3. The CDR3 coding sequence is TGTGCCAGCAGTTACTCTCGGGGGGAAACCTCCTACGAGCAGTACTTC. The encoded protein is CASSYSRGETSYEQYF.

The chain carries TRBV7-2 and TRBJ2-1; D unresolved. The end of the DNA fits TRBJ2-7 better, so the J call may be wrong. This CDR3 region has 14 residues. CDR1 is SGHTA and CDR2 is FQGNSA in the germline V gene. The CDR3 DNA sequence: TGTGCCAGCATCGAGGCAGGCCCATACAATGAGCAGTACGTC. Protein: CASIEAGPYNEQYV.

This chain connects TRBV20-1 to TRBJ2-7, with D tentatively TRBD1 or TRBD2 (5 bases each). The germline gives CDR1 DFQATT, CDR2 SNEGSKA (reference sequence). V lost 6 bases, J lost 7 bases, and 16 bases lay in between. This CDR3 contains 12 residues. The CDR3 sequence is CSAFHWGSEQYF. CDR3 DNA sequence: TGCAGTGCGTTCCACTGGGGGTCTGAGCAGTACTTC.

The chain couples TRBV20-1 to TRBJ2-1; tentatively, D is TRBD2 (6 bases). With 3 bases removed from V and 0 bases from J, the gap between germline ends came to 15 bases. This CDR3 region has 16 residues. CDR1 and CDR2 (germline): DFQATT, SNEGSKA (reference sequence). CDR3 bases: TGCAGTGCTAGGGTGGGGGGTTCCCACTCCTACAATGAGCAGTTCTTC. Amino acids: CSARVGGSHSYNEQFF.

This chain uses TRBV20-1 with TRBJ2-7, with D tentatively TRBD1 (5 bases). Germline CDR1 reads DFQATT; CDR2 reads SNEGSKA (reference sequence). The CDR3 length is 15 residues. The DNA for the CDR3 is TGCAGCGCATTAGGGGTCTTGGGAAGCCAAGAGGCCCAGTACTTC. Residues: CSALGVLGSQEAQYF.

At least ten counts were recorded for this clonotype. CDR3 bases: TGCGCCAGCAGCCAAGGCGGGGACGGCTACACCTTC. Its translation is CASSQGGDGYTF. The rearrangement joins TRBV4-1 to TRBJ1-2, with a weak D call TRBD1 (5 bases). Germline assignment: CDR1 MGHRA and CDR2 YSYEKL. This CDR3 spans 12 amino acids. The V end lost 1 base, the J end lost 8 bases, and 8 bases lay between the germline ends.

This chain links TRBV28 with TRBJ2-5; 9 positions match TRBD2. V lost 8 bases to trimming and J lost 11 bases; unmatched junction nucleotides: 15. CDR3 length equals 14 residues. CDR1 is MDHEN, CDR2 SYDVKM, per germline. CDR3 protein: CASGGGGDSYGQYF. The DNA of the CDR3 is TGTGCCAGCGGAGGCGGGGGGGACTCCTACGGGCAGTACTTC.

This clonotype was detected only a few times. J is TRBJ2-1 and V is TRBV7-3; possible D gene TRBD1, 5 bases. Between the trimmed V and J ends, which lost 3 bases and 2 bases, there was a span of 11 bases. Looked up from germline, CDR1 is SGHTA and CDR2 is FQGTGA. This CDR3 comprises 15 residues. Here the CDR3 reads CASSFARATYNEQFF. The CDR3 DNA sequence: TGTGCCAGCAGCTTTGCCAGGGCAACCTACAATGAGCAGTTCTTC.

J is TRBJ2-5 and V is TRBV11-2; tentative D call: TRBD1 (6 bases). There are 14 residues in the CDR3. V was clipped by 1 base and J by 9 bases, with 15 bases between them. Per the germline V gene, CDR1 is SGHAT and CDR2 is FQNNGV. CDR3 sequence: CASSLGGQLFAQYF. For the CDR3, the DNA is TGTGCCAGCAGCTTAGGAGGACAGTTGTTTGCCCAGTACTTC.

The table lists this clonotype with a few counts. The chain joins TRBV12-3 or TRBV12-4 to TRBJ2-1; D unresolved. This CDR3 is 14 amino acids long. Between the trimmed V and J ends, which lost 4 bases and 7 bases, there was a span of 14 bases. CDR3 sequence reads: CASSSYPGWNEQFF. CDR3 nucleotides: TGTGCCAGCAGTTCTTATCCTGGCTGGAATGAGCAGTTCTTC.

This CDR3 reads CSAAPTGSENEKLFF. The CDR3 bases are TGCAGCGCTGCCCCTACTGGGTCGGAGAATGAAAAACTGTTTTTT. The genes are TRBV29-1 and TRBJ1-4; D uncertain. V was trimmed by 7 bases and J by 5 bases, leaving 20 bases between them. There are 15 residues in the CDR3. Per germline, CDR1 SQVTM and CDR2 ANQGSEA.

With regard to this clonotype: Just one base apart from a much larger clone, this may be a read error. This chain joins TRBV20-1 and TRBJ2-3, with TRBD2 identical over 13 bases. CDR1 is DFQATT, CDR2 SNEGSKA, per germline (reference sequence). There are 16 residues in the CDR3. Germline trimming cut 0 bases from V and 5 bases from J; bases unmatched to any gene: 5. DNA of the CDR3: TGCAGTGCTAGAGATGGACTAGCGGGGGAAGGAGATACGCAGTATTTT. Protein: CSARDGLAGEGDTQYF.

Remarks on this clonotype: A clone one base away is much larger, so this may be a read error. The chain employs TRBV2 and TRBJ2-1, with D possibly being TRBD2 (5 bases). Germline V gives CDR1 SNHLY, CDR2 FYNNEI. This CDR3 comprises 13 residues. CDR3 residues: CAGSDEGYNEQFF. Written as DNA, the CDR3 is TGTGCCGGCAGTGATGAGGGATATAATGAGCAGTTCTTC.

The chain recombines TRBV12-3 or TRBV12-4 with TRBJ2-3; D may be TRBD2 (6 bases). CDR3 length equals 17 residues. The V end was cut by 8 bases, the J end by 2 bases, with 23 bases between. Written as DNA, the CDR3 is TGTGCCAGCGCTCTAGGTCGAACTAGCCTAAACACAGATACGCAGTATTTT. Its translation: CASALGRTSLNTDTQYF.